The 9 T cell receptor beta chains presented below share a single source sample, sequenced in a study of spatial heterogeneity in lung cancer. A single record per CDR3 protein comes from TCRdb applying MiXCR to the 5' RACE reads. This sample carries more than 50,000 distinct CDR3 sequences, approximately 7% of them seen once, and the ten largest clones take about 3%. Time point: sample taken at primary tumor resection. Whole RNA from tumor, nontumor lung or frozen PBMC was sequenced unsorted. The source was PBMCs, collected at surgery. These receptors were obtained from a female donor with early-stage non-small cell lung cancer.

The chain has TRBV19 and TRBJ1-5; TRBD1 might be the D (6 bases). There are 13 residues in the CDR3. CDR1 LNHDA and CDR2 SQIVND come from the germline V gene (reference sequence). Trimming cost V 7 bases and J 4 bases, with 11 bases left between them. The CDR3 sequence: CASTEGGNQPQHF. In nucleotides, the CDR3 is TGTGCCAGTACAGAGGGGGGGAATCAGCCCCAGCATTTT.

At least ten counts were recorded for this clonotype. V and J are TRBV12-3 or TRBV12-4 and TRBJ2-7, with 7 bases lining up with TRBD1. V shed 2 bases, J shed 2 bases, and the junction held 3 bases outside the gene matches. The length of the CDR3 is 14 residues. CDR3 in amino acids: CASSLHGTAYEQYF. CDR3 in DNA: TGTGCCAGCAGTTTACACGGGACAGCCTACGAGCAGTACTTC.

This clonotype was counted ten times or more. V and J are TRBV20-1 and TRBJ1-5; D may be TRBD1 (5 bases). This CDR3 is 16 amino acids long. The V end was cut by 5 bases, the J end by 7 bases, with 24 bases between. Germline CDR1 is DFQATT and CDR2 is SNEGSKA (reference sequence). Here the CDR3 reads CSAGKGTGFGVQPQHF. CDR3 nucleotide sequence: TGCAGTGCTGGTAAAGGGACCGGGTTTGGGGTCCAGCCCCAGCATTTT.

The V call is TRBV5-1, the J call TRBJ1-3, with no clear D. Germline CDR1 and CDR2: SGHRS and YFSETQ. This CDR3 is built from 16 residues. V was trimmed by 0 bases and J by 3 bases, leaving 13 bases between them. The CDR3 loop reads CASSLDPRTYGNTIYF. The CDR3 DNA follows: TGCGCCAGCAGCTTGGATCCTAGGACGTATGGAAACACCATATATTTT.

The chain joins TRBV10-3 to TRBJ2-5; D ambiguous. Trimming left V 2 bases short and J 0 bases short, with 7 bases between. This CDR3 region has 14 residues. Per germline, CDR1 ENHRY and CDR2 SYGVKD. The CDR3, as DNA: TGTGCCATCAGTGAGGGCACCTACCAAGAGACCCAGTACTTC. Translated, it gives CAISEGTYQETQYF.

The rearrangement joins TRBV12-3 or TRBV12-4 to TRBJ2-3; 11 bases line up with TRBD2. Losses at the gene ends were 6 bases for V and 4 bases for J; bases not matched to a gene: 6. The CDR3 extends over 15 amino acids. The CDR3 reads CASRPTSGGADTQYF. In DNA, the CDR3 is TGTGCCAGCAGGCCTACTAGCGGGGGAGCAGATACGCAGTATTTT.

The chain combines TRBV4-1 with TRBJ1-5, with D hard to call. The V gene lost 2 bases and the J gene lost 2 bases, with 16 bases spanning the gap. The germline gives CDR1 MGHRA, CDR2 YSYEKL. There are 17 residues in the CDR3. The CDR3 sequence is CASSQFDSLEGNQPQHF. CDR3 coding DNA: TGCGCCAGCAGCCAATTCGATAGCCTCGAGGGCAATCAGCCCCAGCATTTT.

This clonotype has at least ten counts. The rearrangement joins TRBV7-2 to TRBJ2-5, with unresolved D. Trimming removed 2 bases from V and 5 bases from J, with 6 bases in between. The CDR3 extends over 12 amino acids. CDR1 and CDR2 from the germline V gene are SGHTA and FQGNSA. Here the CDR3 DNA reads TGTGCCAGCAGCTTAATCTTGGAGACCCAGTACTTC. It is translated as CASSLILETQYF.

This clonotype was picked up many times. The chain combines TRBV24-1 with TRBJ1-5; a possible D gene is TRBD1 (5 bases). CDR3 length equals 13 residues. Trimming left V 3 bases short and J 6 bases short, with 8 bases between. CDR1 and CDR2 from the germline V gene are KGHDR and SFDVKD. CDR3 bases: TGTGCCACCAGTGATGGGGGGTCTCAGCCCCAGCATTTT. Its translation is CATSDGGSQPQHF.